The 9 T cell receptor beta chains in this list originate from one sample, sequenced in a study of shared clonotypes between healthy human individuals. The repertoire was sequenced with immunoSEQ multiplex PCR; TCRdb's copy has only in-frame clones and lacks some. The sample lists about 1.5 million clones; 96% were seen once. Material for sequencing was naive CD4+ T cells sorted from blood. Subset indicated: CD45RA+ positively selected. The receptors come from a man aged 30 to 39 in good health.

The V call is TRBV10-3, the J call TRBJ2-3; 11 nucleotides align to TRBD2. Trimming cost V 5 bases and J 0 bases; bases outside gene matches: 10. The germline CDR1 and CDR2 sequences are ENHRY and SYGVKD. The length of the CDR3 is 18 residues. CDR3 in DNA: TGTGCCATCAGTTTGACTAGCGGGGCCCGAACTAGCACAGATACGCAGTATTTT. As protein: CAISLTSGARTSTDTQYF.

This chain links TRBV11-2 with TRBJ2-1; D remains ambiguous. V was cut by 6 bases and J by 7 bases, with 16 bases left in between. Germline V CDR1 and CDR2: SGHAT, FQNNGV. The CDR3 runs 14 residues. The CDR3 reads CASSFDPKFNEQFF. The DNA for the CDR3 is TGTGCCAGCAGTTTTGACCCCAAGTTTAATGAGCAGTTCTTC.

V usage is TRBV27 and J usage is TRBJ2-3, with D uncertain. The CDR3 length is 13 residues. Trimming pared 7 bases from V and 2 bases from J, leaving 10 bases between. Germline-derived CDR1 and CDR2 are MNHEY and SMNVEV (reference sequence). CDR3 in amino acids: CASIPQNTDTQYF. The CDR3 nucleotides read TGTGCCAGCATCCCGCAGAACACAGATACGCAGTATTTT.

This clone appeared once. The rearrangement uses TRBV7-3 and TRBJ2-1, with D unclear. The ends were cut back, 2 bases at V and 9 bases at J, with 14 bases in the middle. The germline V gene has CDR1 SGHTA and CDR2 FQGTGA. The CDR3 runs to 14 residues. The CDR3 bases are TGTGCCAGCAGCTTAGATGGTCATAGTTTTGAGCAGTTCTTC. Its protein product is CASSLDGHSFEQFF.

A word on this clone: The same CDR3 also results from other DNA sequences found in this sample. This chain links TRBV14 with TRBJ2-7, with 9 nucleotides matching TRBD2. CDR1 and CDR2 from the germline V gene are SGHDN and FVKESK. J lost 0 bases, V lost 3 bases, and 3 bases had no gene match. This CDR3 has 15 residues. Written as DNA, the CDR3 is TGTGCCAGCAGCCAGCCTAGCGGGGTCTCCTACGAGCAGTACTTC. It specifies CASSQPSGVSYEQYF. The variable domain in full, completed from reference TRBV14 and TRBJ2-7, reads EAGVTQFPSHSVIEKGQTVTLRCDPISGHDNLYWYRRVMGKEIKFLLHFVKESKQDESGMPNNRFLAERTGGTYSTLKVQPAELEDSGVYFCASSQPSGVSYEQYFGPGTRLTVT.

J is TRBJ1-5 and V is TRBV6-6; 11 bases are shared with TRBD1. Germline-derived CDR1 and CDR2 are MNHNY and SVGAGI (reference sequence). V shed 5 bases and J 13 bases; nucleotides not matched to a gene: 7. This CDR3 spans 13 amino acids. The CDR3 spells CASSIAGQGEQHF. For the CDR3, the DNA is TGTGCCAGCAGTATCGCGGGACAGGGGGAACAGCATTTT.

The gene calls are TRBV2 and TRBJ1-1; D may be TRBD1 (5 bases). Germline CDR1 and CDR2: SNHLY and FYNNEI. Trimming removed 5 bases at V and 1 base at J, with 14 bases between. CDR3 length equals 15 residues. The CDR3 DNA sequence: TGTGCCAGCAGTTACGAGGGACGCACGAACACTGAAGCTTTCTTT. Residues: CASSYEGRTNTEAFF.

V and J are TRBV7-9 and TRBJ1-2; D is possibly TRBD1 (6 bases). CDR1 is SEHNR and CDR2 is FQNEAQ in the germline V gene (reference sequence). Trimming took 5 bases from V and 5 from J, leaving 21 bases between them. CDR3 length: 16 residues. CDR3 sequence: CASSPGGTKGLYGYTF. The CDR3 DNA reads as TGTGCCAGCAGCCCGGGCGGGACAAAGGGGCTATATGGCTACACCTTC.

This chain joins TRBV14 and TRBJ1-2; D is uncertain. Germline loops: CDR1 SGHDN, CDR2 FVKESK. Trimming pared 2 bases from V and 4 bases from J, leaving 8 bases between. This CDR3 has 13 amino acids. The CDR3 sequence is CASSQLLAYGYTF. The CDR3 region has the DNA TGTGCCAGCAGCCAACTGTTGGCCTATGGCTACACCTTC.